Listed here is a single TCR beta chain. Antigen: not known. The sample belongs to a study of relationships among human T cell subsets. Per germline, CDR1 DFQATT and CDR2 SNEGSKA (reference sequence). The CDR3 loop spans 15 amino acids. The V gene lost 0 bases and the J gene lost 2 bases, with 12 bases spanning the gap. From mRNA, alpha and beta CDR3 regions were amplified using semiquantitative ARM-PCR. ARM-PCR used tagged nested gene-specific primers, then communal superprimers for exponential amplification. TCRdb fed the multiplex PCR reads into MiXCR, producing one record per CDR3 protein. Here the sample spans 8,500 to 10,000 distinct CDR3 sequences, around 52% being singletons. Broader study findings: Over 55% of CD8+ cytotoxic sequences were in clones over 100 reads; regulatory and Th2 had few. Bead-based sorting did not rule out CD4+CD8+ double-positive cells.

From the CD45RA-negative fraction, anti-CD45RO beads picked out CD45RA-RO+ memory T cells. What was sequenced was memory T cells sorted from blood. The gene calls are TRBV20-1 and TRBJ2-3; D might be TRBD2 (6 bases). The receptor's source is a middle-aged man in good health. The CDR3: CSARDGREDTDTQYF. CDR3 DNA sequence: TGCAGTGCTAGAGATGGGCGGGAAGACACAGATACGCAGTATTTT.